This T cell receptor (beta chain) is from a study of PD-L1 blockade in urothelial cancer. For the study at large: Every 3 weeks, patients received intravenous atezolizumab 1,200 mg, beginning 2014. The authors examined blood 3 weeks (second dose) and 6 weeks after treatment start.

The V and J ends lost 3 bases and 0 bases respectively, with 12 bases between them. Germline CDR1 reads GTSNPN; CDR2 reads SVGIG (reference sequence). The CDR3 runs 15 residues. TCRdb keeps only in-frame clones here, not all; method: immunoSEQ multiplex PCR. The data hold around 26,000 clones, with roughly 90% observed a single time. This chain links TRBV30 with TRBJ1-3, with D possibly TRBD1 on 6 matching bases. The TCR originated in a man in his sixties with urothelial cancer. The sequences come from PBMCs, collected around atezolizumab (anti-PD-L1) treatment. DNA of the CDR3: TGTGCCTGGAGCAAGATAGGGGGCTCTGGAAACACCATATATTTT. Translation gives CAWSKIGGSGNTIYF.